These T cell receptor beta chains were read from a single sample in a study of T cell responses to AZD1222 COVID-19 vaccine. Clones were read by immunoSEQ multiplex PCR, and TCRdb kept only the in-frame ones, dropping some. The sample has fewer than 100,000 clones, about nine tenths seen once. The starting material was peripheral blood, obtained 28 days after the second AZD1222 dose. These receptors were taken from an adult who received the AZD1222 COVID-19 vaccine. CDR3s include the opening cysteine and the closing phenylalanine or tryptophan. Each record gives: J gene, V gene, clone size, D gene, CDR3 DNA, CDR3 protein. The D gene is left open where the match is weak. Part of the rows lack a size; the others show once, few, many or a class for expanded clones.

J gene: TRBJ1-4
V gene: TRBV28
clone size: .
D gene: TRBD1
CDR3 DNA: TGTGCCAGCAGTTCGGACAGGGGGCTTAGAGAAAAACTGTTTTTT
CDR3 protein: CASSSDRGLREKLFF

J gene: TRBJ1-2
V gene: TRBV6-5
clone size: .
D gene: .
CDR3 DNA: TGTGCCAGCAGTTACGGGTTTATTAAAGATGGCTACACCTTC
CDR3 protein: CASSYGFIKDGYTF

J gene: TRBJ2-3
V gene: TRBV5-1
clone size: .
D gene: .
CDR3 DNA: TGCGCCAGCACCTCCCTTGTTTCTAGCACAGATACGCAGTATTTT
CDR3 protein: CASTSLVSSTDTQYF

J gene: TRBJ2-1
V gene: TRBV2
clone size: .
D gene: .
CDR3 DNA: TGTGCCAGCAAGTGGGAGTTGGATGAGCAGTTCTTC
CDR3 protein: CASKWELDEQFF

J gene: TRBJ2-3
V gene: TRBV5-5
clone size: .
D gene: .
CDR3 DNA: TGTGCCAGCAGCCCAATGTCCCAATCAGTCCCGTCTTATAGCACAGATACGCAGTATTTT
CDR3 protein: CASSPMSQSVPSYSTDTQYF

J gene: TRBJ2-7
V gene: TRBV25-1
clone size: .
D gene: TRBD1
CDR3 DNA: TGTGCCAGCAGTGAGGGACAGGGGACCTACGAGCAGTACTTC
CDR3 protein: CASSEGQGTYEQYF

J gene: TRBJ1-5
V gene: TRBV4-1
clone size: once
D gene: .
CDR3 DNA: TGCGCCAGCAGCGAAACCCGCAATCAGCCCCAGCATTTT
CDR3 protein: CASSETRNQPQHF

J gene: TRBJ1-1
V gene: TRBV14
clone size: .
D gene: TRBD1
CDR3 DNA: TGTGCCAGCAGCCCCATACGACAGGGGGGAGCTTTCTTT
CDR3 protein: CASSPIRQGGAFF

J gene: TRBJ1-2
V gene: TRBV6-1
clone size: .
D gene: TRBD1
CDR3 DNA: TGTGCCAGCAGTGAATGGACAGGCCAGCTCTATGGCTACACCTTC
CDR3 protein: CASSEWTGQLYGYTF

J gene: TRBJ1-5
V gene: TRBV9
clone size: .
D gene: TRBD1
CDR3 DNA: TGTGCCAGCAGCGGACAGGGGGCCGGCAATCAGCCCCAGCATTTT
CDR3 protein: CASSGQGAGNQPQHF

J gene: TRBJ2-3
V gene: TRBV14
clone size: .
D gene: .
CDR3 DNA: TGTGCCAGCAGCCAATTCGATTGGTACCTTAGCACAGATACGCAGTATTTT
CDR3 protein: CASSQFDWYLSTDTQYF

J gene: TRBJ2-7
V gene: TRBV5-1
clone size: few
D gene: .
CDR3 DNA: TGCGCCAGCAGCTTGTCTGGGGGCCGCTACGAGCAGTACTTC
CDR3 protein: CASSLSGGRYEQYF

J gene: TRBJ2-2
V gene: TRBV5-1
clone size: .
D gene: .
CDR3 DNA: TGCGCCAGCAGCCTCGTCGGGGGACAGATGACCGGGGAGCTGTTTTTT
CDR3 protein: CASSLVGGQMTGELFF

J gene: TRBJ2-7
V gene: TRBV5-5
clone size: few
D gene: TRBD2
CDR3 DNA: TGTGCCAGCAGCCCACTAGCGGGAGTCTACGAGCAGTACTTC
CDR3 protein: CASSPLAGVYEQYF

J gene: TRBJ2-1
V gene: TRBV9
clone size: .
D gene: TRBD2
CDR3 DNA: TGTGCCAGCAGCGGATGGACTAGTAGGTACAATGAGCAGTTCTTC
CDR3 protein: CASSGWTSRYNEQFF

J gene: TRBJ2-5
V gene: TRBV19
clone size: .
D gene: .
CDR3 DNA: TGTGCCAGTAGTATGGACCTCCAAGAGACCCAGTACTTC
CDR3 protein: CASSMDLQETQYF

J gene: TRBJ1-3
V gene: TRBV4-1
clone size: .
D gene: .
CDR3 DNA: TGCGCCAGCAGCCAAGATAGTCTGGGGGCGGCTGGAAACACCATATATTTT
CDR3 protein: CASSQDSLGAAGNTIYF

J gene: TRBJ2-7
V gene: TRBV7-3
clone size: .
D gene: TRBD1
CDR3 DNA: TGTGCCAGCAGCCCAGACAGGGCCCACGAGCAGTACTTC
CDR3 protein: CASSPDRAHEQYF

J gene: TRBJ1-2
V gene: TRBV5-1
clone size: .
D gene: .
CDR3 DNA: TGCGCCAGCAGCCCGCCGTTAACAGGGTCGTCTTACGGCTACACCTTC
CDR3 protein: CASSPPLTGSSYGYTF

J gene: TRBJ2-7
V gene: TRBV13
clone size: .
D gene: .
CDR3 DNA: TGTGCCAGCAGCTCCCGGGACGAGAGCTCCTACGAGCAGTACTTC
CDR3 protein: CASSSRDESSYEQYF

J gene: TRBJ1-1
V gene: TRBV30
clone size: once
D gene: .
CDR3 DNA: TGTGCCTGGAGCGATGACAGGAACACTGAAGCTTTCTTT
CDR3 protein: CAWSDDRNTEAFF

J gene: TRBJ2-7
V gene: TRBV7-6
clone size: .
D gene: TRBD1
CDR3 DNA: TGTGCCAGCAGCAACGGACAGGGGGTCTACGAGCAGTACTTC
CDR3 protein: CASSNGQGVYEQYF

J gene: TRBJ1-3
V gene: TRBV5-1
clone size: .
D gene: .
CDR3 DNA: TGCGCCAGCAGCCACCAGGAGTCTGGAAACACCATATATTTT
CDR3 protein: CASSHQESGNTIYF

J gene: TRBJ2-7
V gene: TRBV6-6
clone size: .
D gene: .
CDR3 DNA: TGTGCCAGCAGACGGAACCACCCACGGACACAGTACGAGCAGTACTTC
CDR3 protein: CASRRNHPRTQYEQYF

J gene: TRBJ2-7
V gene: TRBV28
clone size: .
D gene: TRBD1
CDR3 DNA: TGTGCCAGCAGGAGGACAGGGCTTTACGAGCAGTACTTC
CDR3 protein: CASRRTGLYEQYF

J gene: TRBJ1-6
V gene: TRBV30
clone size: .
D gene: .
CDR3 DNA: TGTGCCTGGAGTGATACAGGGTGGCTCAGGGATTCACCCCTCCACTTT
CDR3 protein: CAWSDTGWLRDSPLHF

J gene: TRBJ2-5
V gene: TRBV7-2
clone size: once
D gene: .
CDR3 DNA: TGTGCCAGCAGCTTAGCGCGTTTCCAGACCCAGTACTTC
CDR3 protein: CASSLARFQTQYF

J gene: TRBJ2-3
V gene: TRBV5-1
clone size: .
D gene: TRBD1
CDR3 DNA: TGCGCCAGCAGCCCGCGGGCAGGGGGCGCAGATACGCAGTATTTT
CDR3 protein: CASSPRAGGADTQYF

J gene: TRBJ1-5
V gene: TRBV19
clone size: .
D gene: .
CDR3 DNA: TGTGCCAGTAGAGTGTGGGGCGCGGGGCAGCCCCAGCATTTT
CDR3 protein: CASRVWGAGQPQHF

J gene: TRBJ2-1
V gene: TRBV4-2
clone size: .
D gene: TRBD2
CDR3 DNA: TGTGCCAGCAGCCAAGATGGGCTAGCGGGAGATCATGAGCAGTTCTTC
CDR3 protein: CASSQDGLAGDHEQFF

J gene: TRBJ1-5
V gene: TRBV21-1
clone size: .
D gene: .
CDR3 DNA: TGTGCCAGTCTGAGACAGGGAGATCAGCCCCAGCATTTT
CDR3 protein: CASLRQGDQPQHF

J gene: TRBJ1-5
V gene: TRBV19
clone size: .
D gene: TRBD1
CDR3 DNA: TGTGCCAGTAGTATAGTCGGAGACAGGGGCAATCAGCCCCAGCATTTT
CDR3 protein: CASSIVGDRGNQPQHF

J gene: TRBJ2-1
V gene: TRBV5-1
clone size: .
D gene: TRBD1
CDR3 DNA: TGCGCCAGCAGCTTGGGACAGGGCTCCTACAATGAGCAGTTCTTC
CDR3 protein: CASSLGQGSYNEQFF

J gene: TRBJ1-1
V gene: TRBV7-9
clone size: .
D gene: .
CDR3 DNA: TGTGCCAGCAGCTTAGCCTCTTGGTTAACTGAAGCTTTCTTT
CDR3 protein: CASSLASWLTEAFF

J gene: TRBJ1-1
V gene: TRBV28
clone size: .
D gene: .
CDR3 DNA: TGTGCCAGCAGTCGCCCGAGTCGGGGCCTAGTAGGAACTGAAGCTTTCTTT
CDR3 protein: CASSRPSRGLVGTEAFF

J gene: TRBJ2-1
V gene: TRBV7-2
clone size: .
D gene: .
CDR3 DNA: TGTGCCAGCAGCGCGTCTAGCGCGACTAGTAATGAGCAGTTCTTC
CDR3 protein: CASSASSATSNEQFF

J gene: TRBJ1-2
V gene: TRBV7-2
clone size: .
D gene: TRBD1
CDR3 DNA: TGTGCCAGCAGAGTAGGACAGGGGTATGATGGCTACACCTTC
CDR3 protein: CASRVGQGYDGYTF

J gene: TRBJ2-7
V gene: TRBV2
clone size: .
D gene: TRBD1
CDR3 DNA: TGTGCCACCCGGGACAGGGACAACGAGCAGTACTTC
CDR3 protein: CATRDRDNEQYF

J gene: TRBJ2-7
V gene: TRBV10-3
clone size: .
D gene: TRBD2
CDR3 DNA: TGTGCCATCAGGGAGGTTAGCGGGAGGTATACCTACGAGCAGTACTTC
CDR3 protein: CAIREVSGRYTYEQYF

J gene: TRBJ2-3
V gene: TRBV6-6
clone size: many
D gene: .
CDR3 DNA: TGTGCCAGCAGTTACTCGGACACAGATACGCAGTATTTT
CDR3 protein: CASSYSDTDTQYF

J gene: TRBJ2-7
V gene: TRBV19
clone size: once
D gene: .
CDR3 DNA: TGTGCCAGTAGTCCCCAGGAGGGGCCGGCCTACGAGCAGTACTTC
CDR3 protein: CASSPQEGPAYEQYF

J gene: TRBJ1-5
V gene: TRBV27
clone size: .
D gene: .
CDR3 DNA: TGTGCCAGCAGTCGCCACCCCACAGATAGGTATAGCAATCAGCCCCAGCATTTT
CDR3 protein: CASSRHPTDRYSNQPQHF

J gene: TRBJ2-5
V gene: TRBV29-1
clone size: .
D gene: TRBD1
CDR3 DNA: TGCAGCGTTGAAGCTAGGGGGCTAGCCCAAGAGACCCAGTACTTC
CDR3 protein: CSVEARGLAQETQYF

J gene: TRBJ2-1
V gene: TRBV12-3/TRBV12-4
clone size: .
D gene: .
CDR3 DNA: TGTGCCAGCAGCCGAGATCCCTGGAATGAGCAGTTCTTC
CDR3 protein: CASSRDPWNEQFF

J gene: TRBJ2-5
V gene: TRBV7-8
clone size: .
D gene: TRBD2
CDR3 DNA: TGTGCCAGCAGCCTTAGACTAGCGGGAGATACAGAGACCCAGTACTTC
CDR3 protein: CASSLRLAGDTETQYF

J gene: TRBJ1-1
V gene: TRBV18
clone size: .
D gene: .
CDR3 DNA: TGTGCCAGCTCACCACGGTCCGAGAACACTGAAGCTTTCTTT
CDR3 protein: CASSPRSENTEAFF

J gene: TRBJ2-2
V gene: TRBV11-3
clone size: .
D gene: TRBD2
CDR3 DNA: TGTGCCAGCAGCGACCGCCTAGCGGGAGGGGCGGGGGCCGGGGAGCTGTTTTTT
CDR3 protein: CASSDRLAGGAGAGELFF

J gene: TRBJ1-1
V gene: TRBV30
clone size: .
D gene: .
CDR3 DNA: TGTGCCTGGAGTCCCCGGGACCCTGAAGCTTTCTTT
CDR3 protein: CAWSPRDPEAFF